This T cell receptor beta chain was sequenced in a study of beta chain features in type 1 diabetes. The study's findings and limits: Cells carrying high TCR expression could end up over-represented when cDNA is sequenced. More deletions and fewer insertions at VDJ junctions were found in patients with type 1 diabetes. Type 1 diabetes patients showed a moderate but significant shortening of TCRB CDR3s in all four CD4+ subsets.

The authors sorted CD4+ naive, central memory, regulatory and stem cell-like memory cells via CD45RO/CCR7/CD25/CD127/CD95/CD27. As for this clone: Its target is not known.

As every portion of the isolated RNA was reverse transcribed, the sequencing read expressed TCRB transcripts. The method was immunoSEQ multiplex PCR; TCRdb's version includes in-frame clones alone and lacks a portion of them. This table holds some 350,000 clones, 13% found once. Germline V gene data show CDR1 as SNHLY and CDR2 as FYNNEI. The CDR3 contains 15 residues. The junction had 16 bases not matched to a gene; V was cut back by 11 bases and J by 8 bases. Sequencing was done on a sample of naive CD4+ T cells from blood. The V and J genes are TRBV2 and TRBJ1-2, with TRBD1 matching 11 bases. The TCR sequence derives from a woman aged 18-29 years with type 1 diabetes. The CDR3 here is CASKGTGGTFSGYTF. DNA for the CDR3: TGTGCCTCTAAGGGGACAGGGGGAACTTTTAGCGGCTACACCTTC.